This T cell receptor (beta chain) is drawn from a study of T cell repertoires in cytomegalovirus infection. Overall study context: Indications came from public TCR beta signatures; they pointed to CMV infection and to a matching HLA type.

Regarding the study as a whole: Clonotypes of TCR beta that were HLA-C-restricted and CMV-specific dominated the ex vivo response. Based on cumulative public TCR beta family frequency, carriers of CMV plus the relevant HLA were identified.

With respect to this clonotype: The target antigen is unknown.

From the reads, TCRdb called clonotypes with MiXCR, one entry per CDR3 protein. The sample holds around 69,000 distinct CDR3 sequences, 20% to 25% seen once. Trimming left V 5 bases short and J 0 bases short, with 22 bases between. The CDR3 is made up of 18 amino acids. The germline CDR1 and CDR2 sequences are SGHTA and FQGNSA. This chain connects TRBV7-2 to TRBJ1-2; D uncertain. Material: CD8+ T cells from cultured PBMCs, obtained from culture after CMV antigen stimulation. The TCR comes from a human donor in good health (CMV status not recorded). Some clones in this sample may be carry-over from other donors' samples. CDR3 protein: CASSKDGIATPSNYGYTF. The CDR3 DNA reads as TGTGCCAGCAGCAAAGATGGGATTGCCACTCCTTCTAACTATGGCTACACCTTC. Supplemented by reference TRBV7-2 and TRBJ1-2, the full variable domain reads GAGVSQSPSNKVTEKGKDVELRCDPISGHTALYWYRQSLGQGLEFLIYFQGNSAPDKSGLPSDRFSAERTGGSVSTLTIQRTQQEDSAVYLCASSKDGIATPSNYGYTFGSGTRLTVV.